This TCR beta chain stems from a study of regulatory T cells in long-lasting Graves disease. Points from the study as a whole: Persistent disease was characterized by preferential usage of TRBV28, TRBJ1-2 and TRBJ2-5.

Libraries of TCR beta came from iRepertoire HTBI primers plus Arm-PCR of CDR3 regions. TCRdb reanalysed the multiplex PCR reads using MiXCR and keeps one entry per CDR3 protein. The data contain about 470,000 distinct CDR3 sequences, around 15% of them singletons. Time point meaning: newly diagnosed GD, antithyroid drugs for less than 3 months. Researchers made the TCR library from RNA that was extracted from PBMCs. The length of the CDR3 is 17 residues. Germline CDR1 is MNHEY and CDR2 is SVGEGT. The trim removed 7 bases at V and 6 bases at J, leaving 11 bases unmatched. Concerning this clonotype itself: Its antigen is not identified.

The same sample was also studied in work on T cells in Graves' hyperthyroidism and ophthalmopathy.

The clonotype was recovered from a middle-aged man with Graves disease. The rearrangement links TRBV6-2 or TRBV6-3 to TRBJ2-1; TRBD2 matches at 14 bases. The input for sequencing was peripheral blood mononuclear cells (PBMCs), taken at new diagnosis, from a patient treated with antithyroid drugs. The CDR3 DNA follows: TGTGCCAGCACTCCAGGGACTAGCGGGAGTTGGGGCAATGAGCAGTTCTTC. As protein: CASTPGTSGSWGNEQFF.